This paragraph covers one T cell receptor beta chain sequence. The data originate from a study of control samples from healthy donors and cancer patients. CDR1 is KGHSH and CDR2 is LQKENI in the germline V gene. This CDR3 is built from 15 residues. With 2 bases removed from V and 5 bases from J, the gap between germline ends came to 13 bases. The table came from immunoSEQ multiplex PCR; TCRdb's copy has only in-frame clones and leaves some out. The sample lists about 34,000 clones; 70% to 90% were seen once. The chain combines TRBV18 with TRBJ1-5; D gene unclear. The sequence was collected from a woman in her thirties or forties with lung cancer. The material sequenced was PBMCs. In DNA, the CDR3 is TGTGCCAGCTCACCAAGTATAGGGAGGGATCAGCCCCAGCATTTT. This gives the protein CASSPSIGRDQPQHF.